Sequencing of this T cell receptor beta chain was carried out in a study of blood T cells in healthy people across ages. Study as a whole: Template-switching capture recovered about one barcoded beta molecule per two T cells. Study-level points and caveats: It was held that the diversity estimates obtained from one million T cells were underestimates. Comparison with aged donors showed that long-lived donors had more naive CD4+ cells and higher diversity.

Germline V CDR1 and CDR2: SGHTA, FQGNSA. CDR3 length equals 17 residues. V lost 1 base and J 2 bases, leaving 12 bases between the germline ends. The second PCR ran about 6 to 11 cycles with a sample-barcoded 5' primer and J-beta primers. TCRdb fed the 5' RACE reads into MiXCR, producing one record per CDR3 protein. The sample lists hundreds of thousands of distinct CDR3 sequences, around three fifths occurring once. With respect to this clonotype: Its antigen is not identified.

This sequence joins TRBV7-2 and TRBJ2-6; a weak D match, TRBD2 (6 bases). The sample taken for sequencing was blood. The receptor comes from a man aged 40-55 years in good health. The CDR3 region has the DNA TGTGCCAGCAGCTTAGGTGTATGGGAGGCTGGGGCCAACGTCCTGACTTTC. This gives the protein CASSLGVWEAGANVLTF.